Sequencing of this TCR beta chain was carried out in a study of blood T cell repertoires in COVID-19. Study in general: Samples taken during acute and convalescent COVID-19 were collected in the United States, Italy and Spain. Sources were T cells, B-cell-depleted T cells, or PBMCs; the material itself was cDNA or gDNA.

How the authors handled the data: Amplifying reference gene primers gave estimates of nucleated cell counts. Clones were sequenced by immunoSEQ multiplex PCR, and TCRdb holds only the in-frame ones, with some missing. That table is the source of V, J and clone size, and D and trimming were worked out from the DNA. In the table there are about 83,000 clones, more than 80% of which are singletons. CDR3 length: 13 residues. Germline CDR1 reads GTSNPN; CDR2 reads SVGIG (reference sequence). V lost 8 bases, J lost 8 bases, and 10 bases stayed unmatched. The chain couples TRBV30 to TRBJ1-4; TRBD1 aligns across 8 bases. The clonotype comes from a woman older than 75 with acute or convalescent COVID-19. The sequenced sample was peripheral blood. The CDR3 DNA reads TGTGCCATACCGGACAGGGTACAGGAAAAACTGTTTTTT. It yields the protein CAIPDRVQEKLFF.